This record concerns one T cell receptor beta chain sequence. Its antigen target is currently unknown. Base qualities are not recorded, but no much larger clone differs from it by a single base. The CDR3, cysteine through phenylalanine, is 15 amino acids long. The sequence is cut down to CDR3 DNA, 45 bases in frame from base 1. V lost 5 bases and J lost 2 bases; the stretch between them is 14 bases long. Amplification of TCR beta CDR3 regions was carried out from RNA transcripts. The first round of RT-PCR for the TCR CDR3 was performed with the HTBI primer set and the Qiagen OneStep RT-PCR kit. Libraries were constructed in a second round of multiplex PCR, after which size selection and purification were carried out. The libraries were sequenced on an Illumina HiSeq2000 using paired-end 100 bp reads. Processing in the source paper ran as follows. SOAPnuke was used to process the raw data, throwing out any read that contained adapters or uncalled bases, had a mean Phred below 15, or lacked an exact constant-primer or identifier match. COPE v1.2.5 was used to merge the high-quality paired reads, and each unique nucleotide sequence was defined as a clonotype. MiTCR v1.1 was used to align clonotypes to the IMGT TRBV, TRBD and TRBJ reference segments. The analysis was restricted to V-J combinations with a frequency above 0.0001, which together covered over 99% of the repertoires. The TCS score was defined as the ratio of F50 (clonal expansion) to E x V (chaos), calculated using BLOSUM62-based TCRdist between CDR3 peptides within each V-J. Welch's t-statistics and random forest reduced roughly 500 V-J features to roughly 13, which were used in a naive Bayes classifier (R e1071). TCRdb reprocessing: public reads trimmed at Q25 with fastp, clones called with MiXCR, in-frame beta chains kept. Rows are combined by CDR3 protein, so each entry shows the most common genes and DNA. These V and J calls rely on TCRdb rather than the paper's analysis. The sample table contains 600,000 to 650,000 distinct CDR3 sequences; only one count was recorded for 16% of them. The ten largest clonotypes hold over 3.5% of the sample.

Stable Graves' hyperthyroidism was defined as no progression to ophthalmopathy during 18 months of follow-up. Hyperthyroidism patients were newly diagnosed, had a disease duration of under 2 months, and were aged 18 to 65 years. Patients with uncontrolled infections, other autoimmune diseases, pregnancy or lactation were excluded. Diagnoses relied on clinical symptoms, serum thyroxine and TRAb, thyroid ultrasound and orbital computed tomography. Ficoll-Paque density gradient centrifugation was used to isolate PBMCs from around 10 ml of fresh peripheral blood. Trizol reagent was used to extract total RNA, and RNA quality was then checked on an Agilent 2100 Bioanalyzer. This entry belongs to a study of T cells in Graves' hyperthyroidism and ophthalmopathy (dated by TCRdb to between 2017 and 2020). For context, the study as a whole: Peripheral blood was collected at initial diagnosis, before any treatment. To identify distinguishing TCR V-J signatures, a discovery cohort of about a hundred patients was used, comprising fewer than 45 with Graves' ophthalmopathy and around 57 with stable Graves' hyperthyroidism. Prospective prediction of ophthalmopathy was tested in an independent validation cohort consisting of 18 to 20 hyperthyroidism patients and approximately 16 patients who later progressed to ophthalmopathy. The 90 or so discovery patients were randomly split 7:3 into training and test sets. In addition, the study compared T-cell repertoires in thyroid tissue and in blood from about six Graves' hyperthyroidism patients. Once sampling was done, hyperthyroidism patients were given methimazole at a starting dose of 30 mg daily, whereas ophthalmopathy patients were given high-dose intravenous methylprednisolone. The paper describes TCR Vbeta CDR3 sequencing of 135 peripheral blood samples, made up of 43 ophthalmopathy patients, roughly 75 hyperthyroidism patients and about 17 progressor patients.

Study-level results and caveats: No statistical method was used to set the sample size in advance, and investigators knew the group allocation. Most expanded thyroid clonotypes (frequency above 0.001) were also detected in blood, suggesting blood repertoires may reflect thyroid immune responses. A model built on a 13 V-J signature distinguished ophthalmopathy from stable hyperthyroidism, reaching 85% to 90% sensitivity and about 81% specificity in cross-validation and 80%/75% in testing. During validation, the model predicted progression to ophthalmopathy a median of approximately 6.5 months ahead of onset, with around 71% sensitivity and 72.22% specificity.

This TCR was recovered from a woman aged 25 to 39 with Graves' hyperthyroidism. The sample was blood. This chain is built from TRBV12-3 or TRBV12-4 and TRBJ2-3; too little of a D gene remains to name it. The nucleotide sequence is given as TGTGCCAGCAGTCCCGGCCCGGGCATCACAGATACGCAGTATTTT. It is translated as CASSPGPGITDTQYF.